Described below is a single TCR beta chain sequence and its context. The sample's time point: pretreatment peripheral blood. The record originates from a study of PD-L1 blockade in urothelial cancer. Germline CDR1 and CDR2: MNHEY and SMNVEV (reference sequence). Trimming took off 1 base at V and 7 bases at J, with 14 bases between the two ends. The CDR3 is 16 amino acids. Profiling relied on immunoSEQ multiplex PCR, and the TCRdb table lists in-frame clones only, not all of them. This sample carries 60,000 to 75,000 clones, 70% to 90% of them seen once, and the ten largest clones take more than 12%. Sequenced material: PBMCs, taken around atezolizumab (anti-PD-L1) treatment. The sequence came from a man between 60 and 75 years old with urothelial cancer. V gene TRBV27 combines with J gene TRBJ1-6; D is undetermined. The CDR3 protein is CASSLLVSGLNSPLHF. The CDR3 nucleotides read TGTGCCAGCAGTTTATTAGTGTCCGGACTGAATTCACCCCTCCACTTT.